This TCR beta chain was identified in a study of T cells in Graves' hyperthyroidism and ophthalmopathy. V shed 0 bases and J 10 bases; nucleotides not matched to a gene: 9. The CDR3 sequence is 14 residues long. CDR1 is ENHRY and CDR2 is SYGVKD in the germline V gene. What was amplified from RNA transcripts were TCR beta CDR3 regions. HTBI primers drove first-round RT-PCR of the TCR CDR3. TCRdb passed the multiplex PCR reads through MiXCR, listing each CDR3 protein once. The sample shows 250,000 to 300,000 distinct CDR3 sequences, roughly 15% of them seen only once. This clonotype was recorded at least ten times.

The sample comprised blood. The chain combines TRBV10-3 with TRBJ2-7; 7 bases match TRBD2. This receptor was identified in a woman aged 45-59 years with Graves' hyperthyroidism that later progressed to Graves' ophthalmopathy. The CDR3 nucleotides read TGTGCCATCAGTGAGTCGGCGGCTAGCGGAAAACAGTACTTC. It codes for CAISESAASGKQYF.